These 9 T cell receptor beta chains originate from one sample sequenced in a study of blood T cell repertoires in COVID-19. The protocol was immunoSEQ multiplex PCR, while the TCRdb copy is restricted to in-frame clones and leaves out a portion. The sample records around 78,000 clones, 60% to 80% being singletons. Sequenced input: peripheral blood. These receptor sequences come from a human donor in a cohort sampled during active COVID-19.

This clone was seen more than once but under ten times. The CDR3 here is CASSLREGYNEQFF. CDR3 nucleotides: TGCGCCAGCAGCTTGAGGGAGGGCTACAATGAGCAGTTCTTC. The chain has TRBV5-1 and TRBJ2-1; 7 bases map to TRBD2. Germline CDR1 and CDR2: SGHRS and YFSETQ. V shed 1 base, J shed 3 bases, and the junction held 1 base outside the gene matches. This CDR3 comprises 14 residues. The entire variable domain, with the rest obtained from reference TRBV5-1 and TRBJ2-1, is as follows: KAGVTQTPRYLIKTRGQQVTLSCSPISGHRSVSWYQQTPGQGLQFLFEYFSETQRNKGNFPGRFSGRQFSNSRSEMNVSTLELGDSALYLCASSLREGYNEQFFGPGTRLTVL.

J is TRBJ1-2 and V is TRBV5-1; possibly TRBD1 for D (5 bases). CDR1 and CDR2 from the germline V gene are SGHRS and YFSETQ. This CDR3 is 18 amino acids long. V lost 0 bases to trimming and J lost 3 bases, with 21 bases between them. The DNA of the CDR3 is TGCGCCAGCAGCTTGGCGTTCTGGCAGGGTCAGGTAGACTATGGCTACACCTTC. It encodes CASSLAFWQGQVDYGYTF.

This chain connects TRBV4-1 to TRBJ1-1, with no clear D. The germline V gene has CDR1 MGHRA and CDR2 YSYEKL. This CDR3 has 13 residues. V shed 0 bases and J shed 4 bases, with 6 bases lying between them. In nucleotides, the CDR3 is TGCGCCAGCAGCCAAGACAGATTCACTGAAGCTTTCTTT. Translation: CASSQDRFTEAFF.

In the case of this clone: One end of the junction fails to match germline, which may point to a read error. CDR3: CATSGLAGGTNEQFF. The CDR3 DNA reads TGTGCCACCAGTGGACTAGCGGGGGGAACTAATGAGCAGTTCTTC. The chain carries TRBV2 and TRBJ2-1; 14 bases map to TRBD2. Germline CDR1 SNHLY, CDR2 FYNNEI. The CDR3 covers 15 residues.

The chain couples TRBV21-1 to TRBJ2-7; the tabulated D call, TRBD1, remains unverified against the DNA. TRBV21-1 constitutes a pseudogene. CDR3 length: 16 residues. This CDR3 is CASSKSATVSRGEQYF. Written as DNA, the CDR3 is TGTGCCAGCAGCAAATCGGCGACAGTTTCTCGAGGCGAGCAGTACTTC.

This clone was counted a few times. This rearrangement joins TRBV2 to TRBJ2-3; 8 positions agree with TRBD2. The CDR3 consists of 16 residues. Unmatched junction bases numbered 10, after V lost 6 bases and J lost 2 bases. From germline, CDR1 is SNHLY and CDR2 FYNNEI. The CDR3 reads CASRVSGGGFTDTQYF. CDR3 in DNA: TGTGCCAGCAGGGTCAGCGGGGGAGGTTTCACAGATACGCAGTATTTT.

J is TRBJ2-7 and V is TRBV27; 11 bases agree with TRBD1. Germline V gene sequence: CDR1 MNHEY, CDR2 SMNVEV (reference sequence). The length of the CDR3 is 16 residues. V trimming: 6 bases; J trimming: 5 bases; junction bases outside the gene matches: 12. CDR3: CASSFTFPGQGDEQYF. The DNA for the CDR3 is TGTGCCAGCAGCTTCACTTTCCCGGGACAGGGGGACGAGCAGTACTTC.

This clone was seen a handful of times. This chain joins TRBV3-1 (or the pseudogene TRBV3-2) and TRBJ1-5, with a possible D match to TRBD1 (5 bases). The CDR3 length is 15 residues. The germline gives CDR1 LGHDT, CDR2 YNNKEL (reference sequence). Trimming cost V 5 bases and J 1 base, with 12 bases left between them. CDR3 coding DNA: TGTGCCAGCAGCTGGGGACTGGGGAGCAATCAGCCCCAGCATTTT. Amino acid sequence: CASSWGLGSNQPQHF.

CDR3 sequence (DNA): TGTGCCAGCTCAGCTGGGACGGGAGTCTCCTACGAGCAGTACTTC. This translates into CASSAGTGVSYEQYF. This chain joins TRBV18 and TRBJ2-7; tentative D call: TRBD2 (6 bases). The CDR3 length is 15 residues. V lost 5 bases to trimming and J lost 0 bases, with 14 bases between them. Germline CDR1 reads KGHSH; CDR2 reads LQKENI.